A single sample is the source of the 26 T cell receptor beta chains below, sequenced in a study of identical twins. TCRdb redid the calling of the 5' RACE reads with MiXCR, one entry per CDR3 protein. The table records about 690,000 distinct CDR3 sequences, around 5.7% of them present only once. Sequenced sample: naive T cells sorted from blood. The receptors derive from a man younger than 30 in good health.

This clonotype was recorded many times. The chain uses TRBV29-1 and TRBJ2-7; D remains unclear. This CDR3 has 14 residues. V was clipped by 1 base and J by 0 bases, with 10 bases between them. From germline, CDR1 is SQVTM and CDR2 ANQGSEA. CDR3 in DNA: TGCAGCGTTGAAGGTGGCACGAGCTCCTACGAGCAGTACTTC. It yields the protein CSVEGGTSSYEQYF.

A few counts support this clonotype. The chain employs TRBV12-3 or TRBV12-4 and TRBJ2-7; 13 bases are shared with TRBD2. The CDR3 length is 16 residues. Trimming cost V 6 bases and J 3 bases; bases outside gene matches: 8. The CDR3 coding sequence is TGTGCCAGCAGGAGGGTCGGGACTAGCGGGAACTACGAGCAGTACTTC. Translated: CASRRVGTSGNYEQYF.

This clonotype has at least ten counts. This chain joins TRBV27 and TRBJ2-1, with TRBD2 identical over 12 bases. Trimming removed 5 bases from V and 10 bases from J; junction bases left unmatched: 6. There are 14 residues in the CDR3. Germline V lookup: CDR1 MNHEY, CDR2 SMNVEV (reference sequence). The CDR3 DNA reads as TGTGCCAGCAGTCTACTAGCGGGAGGTGGCGAGCAGTTCTTC. Amino acids: CASSLLAGGGEQFF.

The chain's CDR3 is CASSEAGGPYEQYF. The CDR3 DNA is TGTGCCAGCAGCGAGGCGGGAGGACCCTACGAGCAGTACTTC. This chain joins TRBV9 and TRBJ2-7; 8 bases are shared with TRBD2. Trimming took 3 bases from V and 2 from J; bases not matched to a gene: 4. This CDR3 comprises 14 residues. Germline CDR1 reads SGDLS; CDR2 reads YYNGEE. The variable domain in full, completed from reference TRBV9 and TRBJ2-7, reads DSGVTQTPKHLITATGQRVTLRCSPRSGDLSVYWYQQSLDQGLQFLIQYYNGEERAKGNILERFSAQQFPDLHSELNLSSLELGDSALYFCASSEAGGPYEQYFGPGTRLTVT.

This clonotype was seen many times. The genes are TRBV29-1 and TRBJ2-7; D is undetermined. Per germline, CDR1 SQVTM and CDR2 ANQGSEA. The CDR3 has 11 amino acids. Trimming took 5 bases from V and 4 from J, leaving 9 bases between them. Here the CDR3 DNA reads TGCAGCGTTAAAACGAAATACGAGCAGTACTTC. Encoded protein: CSVKTKYEQYF.

This clonotype was seen only a few times. The chain recombines TRBV12-3 or TRBV12-4 with TRBJ2-1; D gene uncertain. V gave up 5 bases and J gave up 0 bases, with 14 bases separating them. There are 16 residues in the CDR3. CDR3 DNA: TGTGCCAGCAGTGCAGGCTTACTCAGCTCCTACAATGAGCAGTTCTTC. This codes for CASSAGLLSSYNEQFF.

The V and J genes are TRBV7-2 and TRBJ2-3; a possible D gene is TRBD2 (6 bases). Germline lookup yields CDR1 SGHTA and CDR2 FQGNSA. The length of the CDR3 is 15 residues. Trimming left V 2 bases short and J 5 bases short, with 14 bases between. Here the CDR3 DNA reads TGTGCCAGCAGCTTAAAGGTTCAGGGAGGAGATACGCAGTATTTT. It encodes CASSLKVQGGDTQYF.

The genes are TRBV4-2 and TRBJ2-3, with D perhaps matching TRBD1 (6 bases). CDR3 length: 16 residues. CDR1 LGHNA and CDR2 YNFKEQ come from the germline V gene. The V end lost 0 bases, the J end lost 0 bases, and 10 bases lay between the germline ends. In DNA, the CDR3 is TGTGCCAGCAGCCAAGATTCAGGGGAGAGCACAGATACGCAGTATTTT. Protein product: CASSQDSGESTDTQYF.

The chain carries TRBV6-2 or TRBV6-3 and TRBJ2-7; D is possibly TRBD1 (6 bases). The CDR3 has 15 amino acids. Germline CDR1 is MNHEY and CDR2 is SVGEGT. V lost 5 bases, J lost 0 bases, and 14 bases lay in between. DNA for the CDR3: TGTGCCAGCAGTCGGCAGGACAGCTACTCCTACGAGCAGTACTTC. This sequence encodes CASSRQDSYSYEQYF.

The sample holds many counts of this clonotype. This chain connects TRBV12-3 or TRBV12-4 to TRBJ2-7; no firm D call. The V end was cut by 6 bases, the J end by 5 bases, with 14 bases between. The CDR3 consists of 13 residues. CDR3 nucleotide sequence: TGTGCCAGCAGCCGGGCAGGTGGGGACGAGCAGTACTTC. As protein: CASSRAGGDEQYF.

This clonotype was counted many times. The gene calls are TRBV7-9 and TRBJ1-2, with 8 bases lining up with TRBD1. Unmatched junction bases numbered 12, after V lost 2 bases and J lost 7 bases. In germline, CDR1 is SEHNR, CDR2 FQNEAQ (reference sequence). The CDR3 covers 16 residues. CDR3 bases: TGTGCCAGCAGCTTAACAGGGGGAACCGACCTCAGTGGCTACACCTTC. This codes for CASSLTGGTDLSGYTF.

This clonotype was picked up many times. This sequence joins TRBV11-1 and TRBJ2-7; 11 bases are shared with TRBD2. From germline, CDR1 is SGHAT and CDR2 FQDESV (reference sequence). This CDR3 is 18 amino acids long. V lost 1 base and J lost 5; bases outside the gene matches: 13. CDR3 region: CASSLVYPLAGGRHEQYV. In nucleotides, the CDR3 is TGTGCCAGCAGCTTAGTTTACCCTCTAGCGGGAGGTCGGCACGAGCAGTACGTC.

The V and J genes are TRBV2 and TRBJ2-5; 13 nucleotides line up with TRBD2. Germline V lookup: CDR1 SNHLY, CDR2 FYNNEI. Trimming took 5 bases from V and 5 from J; bases not matched to a gene: 8. The CDR3 has 16 amino acids. The CDR3 bases are TGTGCCAGCAGTAACTCCGGACTAGCGGGAGAGGAGACCCAGTACTTC. It is translated as CASSNSGLAGEETQYF.

In this sample, this clonotype turned up a few times. The V gene is TRBV5-1, the J gene TRBJ2-3; tentative D call: TRBD2 (6 bases). The CDR3 runs to 17 residues. Per the germline V gene, CDR1 is SGHRS and CDR2 is YFSETQ. Trimming cost V 0 bases and J 2 bases, with 16 bases left between them. The CDR3 protein is CASSLVQTSPFTDTQYF. The CDR3, as DNA: TGCGCCAGCAGCTTGGTGCAGACTAGTCCTTTCACAGATACGCAGTATTTT.

The sample holds many counts of this clonotype. V is TRBV5-1 and J is TRBJ2-3; D is unclear. The CDR3 contains 15 residues. Trimming removed 4 bases at V and 6 bases at J, with 18 bases between. Looked up from germline, CDR1 is SGHRS and CDR2 is YFSETQ. The CDR3: CASSRPLASQDTQYF. The CDR3 DNA reads TGCGCCAGCAGCCGACCATTGGCCTCCCAGGATACGCAGTATTTT.

This clonotype came up many times. This chain's CDR3 is CAGGGWSYEQYF. The CDR3 DNA is TGTGCCGGGGGAGGTTGGAGCTACGAGCAGTACTTC. The rearrangement links TRBV7-9 to TRBJ2-7, with D possibly TRBD2 on 6 matching bases. Trimming stripped 11 bases from V and 3 bases from J, with 14 bases between. Germline V gives CDR1 SEHNR, CDR2 FQNEAQ (reference sequence). The CDR3 spans 12 residues.

This clonotype was seen a handful of times. V and J are TRBV5-6 and TRBJ2-1, with TRBD2 matching over 7 bases. The CDR3 totals 16 residues. After removal of 6 bases from V and 4 bases from J, the junction contained 13 bases not matched to a gene. Germline V gene data show CDR1 as SGHDT and CDR2 as YYEEEE. CDR3 region: CASTSAGAGVYNEQFF. The CDR3 bases are TGTGCCAGCACCTCGGCTGGGGCGGGAGTTTACAATGAGCAGTTCTTC. Looking up the rest from reference TRBV5-6 and TRBJ2-1 gives the full variable domain: DAGVTQSPTHLIKTRGQQVTLRCSPKSGHDTVSWYQQALGQGPQFIFQYYEEEERQRGNFPDRFSGHQFPNYSSELNVNALLLGDSALYLCASTSAGAGVYNEQFFGPGTRLTVL.

This clonotype was counted ten times or more. The chain has TRBV12-3 or TRBV12-4 and TRBJ1-6, with D possibly TRBD1 on 5 matching bases. The CDR3 has 15 amino acids. V was trimmed by 5 bases and J by 8 bases, leaving 16 bases between them. As DNA, the CDR3 is TGTGCCAGCAGTCCCGGGGCCTTAGGCGATTCACCCCTCCACTTT. It specifies CASSPGALGDSPLHF.

This clonotype was observed at least ten times. This rearrangement joins TRBV20-1 to TRBJ2-7; either TRBD1 or TRBD2 may fit D (5 bases each). The CDR3 has 13 amino acids. In germline, CDR1 is DFQATT, CDR2 SNEGSKA (reference sequence). The ends were cut back, 5 bases at V and 2 bases at J, with 13 bases in the middle. This CDR3 reads CSAPGTVTYEQYF. The CDR3 DNA reads TGCAGTGCTCCCGGGACCGTTACCTACGAGCAGTACTTC.

The gene calls are TRBV5-1 and TRBJ2-3, with 10 bases lining up with TRBD1. V was clipped by 2 bases and J by 0 bases; unmatched bases: 9. The CDR3 runs to 18 residues. CDR1 is SGHRS and CDR2 is YFSETQ in the germline V gene. For the CDR3, the DNA is TGCGCCAGCAGCTTCTCGACAGGGGGCGTAACTAGCACAGATACGCAGTATTTT. Translated: CASSFSTGGVTSTDTQYF.

The sample holds many counts of this clonotype. The V call is TRBV10-3, the J call TRBJ2-3; D possibly matches TRBD1 or TRBD2 (5 bases each). V gave up 6 bases and J gave up 11 bases, with 12 bases separating them. CDR1 ENHRY and CDR2 SYGVKD come from the germline V gene. This CDR3 has 11 residues. The CDR3 region has the DNA TGTGCCATCAGCGGGGACGACAAGCAGTATTTT. Residues: CAISGDDKQYF.

This clonotype has only a few counts. V and J are TRBV27 and TRBJ2-1, with TRBD2 matching over 10 bases. V dropped 5 bases and J dropped 1; count of bases not matched to a gene: 8. The CDR3 consists of 17 residues. Per the germline V gene, CDR1 is MNHEY and CDR2 is SMNVEV (reference sequence). The CDR3 sequence is CASSAIGLADSYNEQFF. CDR3 DNA: TGTGCCAGCAGTGCCATCGGACTAGCGGATTCCTACAATGAGCAGTTCTTC.

The rearrangement joins TRBV2 to TRBJ2-1; 8 positions match TRBD2. Germline CDR1 reads SNHLY; CDR2 reads FYNNEI. The junction had 7 bases not matched to a gene; V was cut back by 7 bases and J by 5 bases. This CDR3 spans 14 amino acids. The CDR3 nucleotides read TGTGCCAGCACTTTGTCGGGAGGGAACAATGAGCAGTTCTTC. This codes for CASTLSGGNNEQFF.

This clonotype has a count of ten or more. V usage is TRBV24-1 and J usage is TRBJ2-1; 7 nucleotides line up with TRBD1. CDR1 is KGHDR, CDR2 SFDVKD, per germline. The CDR3 has 13 amino acids. The V segment lost 2 bases and the J segment 8 bases; nucleotides outside the gene matches: 2. DNA for the CDR3: TGTGCCACCAGTGATTGGGACAGTCATGAGCAGTTCTTC. Amino acids: CATSDWDSHEQFF.

This clonotype was detected a few times. The chain has TRBV20-1 and TRBJ2-1, with D tentatively TRBD1 (5 bases). V dropped 6 bases and J dropped 8 bases, with 20 bases sitting between them. The CDR3 consists of 14 residues. CDR1 is DFQATT and CDR2 is SNEGSKA in the germline V gene (reference sequence). CDR3 residues: CSAQDRWPSDEQFF. The CDR3, as DNA: TGCAGTGCACAGGACCGCTGGCCAAGCGATGAGCAGTTCTTC.

This clonotype appeared a few times. The V call is TRBV7-9, the J call TRBJ1-1; TRBD1 matches 9 bases. Per germline, CDR1 SEHNR and CDR2 FQNEAQ (reference sequence). V shed 3 bases, J shed 6 bases, and the junction held 5 bases outside the gene matches. CDR3 length: 14 amino acids. The CDR3 DNA sequence: TGTGCCAGCAGCTTGTCCCGGGACAGGGCTGAAGCTTTCTTT. Its protein product is CASSLSRDRAEAFF.